The clone carrying this T cell receptor (beta chain) turned up a few times. Its antigen is as yet unknown. This CDR3 has 14 residues. Germline CDR1 reads DFQATT; CDR2 reads SNEGSKA (reference sequence). The ends lost 7 bases at V and 5 bases at J; junction bases unmatched: 12. TCRdb called the 5' RACE reads again in MiXCR, with one record for every CDR3 protein. The sample carries fewer than 700,000 distinct CDR3 sequences, more than 15% recorded once. The data are from a study of T-cell memory formation after mild COVID-19. Overall study context: TCR clusters were largely donor specific. Study-wide results and caveats: CM and EM subsets held most contracting CD4+ clones; EMRA held CD8+ ones.

V and J are TRBV20-1 and TRBJ1-2, with 8 bases matching TRBD1. The sequenced sample was PBMCs or a T cell subset sorted from them (not recorded which). This clonotype was obtained from an adult woman who had mild COVID-19 (a few samples of this study predate the infection). Cell type and time point are not known. CDR3 protein: CSVTKYRGGYGYTF. CDR3 nucleotides: TGCAGTGTCACAAAATACAGGGGGGGATATGGCTACACCTTC.